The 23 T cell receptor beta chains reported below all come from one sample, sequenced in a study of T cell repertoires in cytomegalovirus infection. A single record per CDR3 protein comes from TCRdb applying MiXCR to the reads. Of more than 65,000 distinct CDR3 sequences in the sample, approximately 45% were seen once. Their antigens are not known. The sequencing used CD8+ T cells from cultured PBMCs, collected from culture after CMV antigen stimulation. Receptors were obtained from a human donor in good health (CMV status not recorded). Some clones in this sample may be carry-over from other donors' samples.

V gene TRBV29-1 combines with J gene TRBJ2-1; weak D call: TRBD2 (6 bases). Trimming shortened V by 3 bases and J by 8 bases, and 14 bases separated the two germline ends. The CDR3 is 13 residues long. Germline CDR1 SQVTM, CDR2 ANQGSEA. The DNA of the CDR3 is TGCAGCGTTGAGGGCGGGATAAGCGATGAGCAGTTCTTC. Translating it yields CSVEGGISDEQFF.

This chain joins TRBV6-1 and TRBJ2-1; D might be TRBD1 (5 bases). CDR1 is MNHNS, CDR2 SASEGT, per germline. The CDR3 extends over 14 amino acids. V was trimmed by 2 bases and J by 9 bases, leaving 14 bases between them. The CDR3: CASSEWPGHGEQFF. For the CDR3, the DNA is TGTGCCAGCAGTGAATGGCCAGGGCATGGTGAGCAGTTCTTC.

The DNA for the CDR3 is TGTGCCAGCAGGATACAGGATAGCAATCAGCCCCAGCATTTT. This sequence encodes CASRIQDSNQPQHF. The rearrangement joins TRBV6-2 or TRBV6-3 to TRBJ1-5, with D tentatively TRBD1 (5 bases). Germline CDR1 is MNHEY and CDR2 is SVGEGT. The germline V and J ends were trimmed by 6 bases and 0 bases, with 9 bases remaining between them. CDR3 length: 14 residues.

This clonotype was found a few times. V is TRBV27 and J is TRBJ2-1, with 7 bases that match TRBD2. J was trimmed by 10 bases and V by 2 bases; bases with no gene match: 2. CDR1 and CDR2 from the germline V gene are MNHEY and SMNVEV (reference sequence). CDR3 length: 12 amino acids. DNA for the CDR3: TGTGCCAGCAGTTTAGGGGGGGGAGAGCAGTTCTTC. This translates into CASSLGGGEQFF.

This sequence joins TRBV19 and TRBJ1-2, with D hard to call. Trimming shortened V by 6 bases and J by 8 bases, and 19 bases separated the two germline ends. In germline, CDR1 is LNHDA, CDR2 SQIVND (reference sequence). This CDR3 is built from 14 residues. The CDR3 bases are TGTGCCAGTAGCCCGAAATGGGGTACTTGGGGCTACACCTTC. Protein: CASSPKWGTWGYTF. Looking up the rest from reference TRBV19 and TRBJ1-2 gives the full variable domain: DGGITQSPKYLFRKEGQNVTLSCEQNLNHDAMYWYRQDPGQGLRLIYYSQIVNDFQKGDIAEGYSVSREKKESFPLTVTSAQKNPTAFYLCASSPKWGTWGYTFGSGTRLTVV.

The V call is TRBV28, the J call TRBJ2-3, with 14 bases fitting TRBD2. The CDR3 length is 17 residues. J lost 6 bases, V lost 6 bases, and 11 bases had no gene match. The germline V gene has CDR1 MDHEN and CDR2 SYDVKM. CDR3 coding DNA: TGTGCCAGCAGCGCCGGGACTAGCGGGGGATACAGGGATACGCAGTATTTT. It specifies CASSAGTSGGYRDTQYF.

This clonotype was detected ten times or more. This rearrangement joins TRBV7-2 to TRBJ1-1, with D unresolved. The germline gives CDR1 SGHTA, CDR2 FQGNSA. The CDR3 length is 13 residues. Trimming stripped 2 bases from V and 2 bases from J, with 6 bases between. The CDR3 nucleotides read TGTGCCAGCAGCTTAAACTTTAACACTGAAGCTTTCTTT. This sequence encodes CASSLNFNTEAFF.

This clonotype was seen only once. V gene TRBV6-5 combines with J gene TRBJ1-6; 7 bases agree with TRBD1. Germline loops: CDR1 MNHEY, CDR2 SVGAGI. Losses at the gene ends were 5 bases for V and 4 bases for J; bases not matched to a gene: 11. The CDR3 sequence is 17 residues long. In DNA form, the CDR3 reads TGTGCCAGCAGTCACACCCCCGGGACAGAATATAATTCACCCCTCCACTTT. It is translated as CASSHTPGTEYNSPLHF.

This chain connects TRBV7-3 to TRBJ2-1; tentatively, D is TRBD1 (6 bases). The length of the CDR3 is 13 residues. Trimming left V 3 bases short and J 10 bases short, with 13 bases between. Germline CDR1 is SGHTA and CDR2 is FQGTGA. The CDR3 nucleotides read TGTGCCAGCAGCTTCCACTCAGGACAGGAGCAGTTCTTC. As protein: CASSFHSGQEQFF.

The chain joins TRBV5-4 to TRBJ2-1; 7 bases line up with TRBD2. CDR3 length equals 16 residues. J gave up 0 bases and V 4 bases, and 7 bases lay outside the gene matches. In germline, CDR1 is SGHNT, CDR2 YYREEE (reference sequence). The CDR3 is CASSGVGGGSYNEQFF. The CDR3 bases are TGTGCCAGCAGCGGAGTGGGCGGGGGCTCCTACAATGAGCAGTTCTTC.

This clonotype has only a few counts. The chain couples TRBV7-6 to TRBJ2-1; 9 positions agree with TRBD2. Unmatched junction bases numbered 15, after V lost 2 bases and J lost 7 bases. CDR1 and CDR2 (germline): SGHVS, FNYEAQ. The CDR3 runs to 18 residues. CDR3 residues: CASSLTLEVAGERNEQFF. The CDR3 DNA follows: TGTGCCAGCAGCTTAACACTCGAGGTAGCGGGAGAACGTAATGAGCAGTTCTTC.

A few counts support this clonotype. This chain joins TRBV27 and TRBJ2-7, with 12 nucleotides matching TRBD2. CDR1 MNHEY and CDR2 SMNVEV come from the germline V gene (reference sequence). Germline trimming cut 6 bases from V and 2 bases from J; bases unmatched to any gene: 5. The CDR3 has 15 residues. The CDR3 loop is CASRLGLAGTYEQYF. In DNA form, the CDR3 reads TGTGCCAGCAGGCTTGGACTAGCGGGAACCTACGAGCAGTACTTC.

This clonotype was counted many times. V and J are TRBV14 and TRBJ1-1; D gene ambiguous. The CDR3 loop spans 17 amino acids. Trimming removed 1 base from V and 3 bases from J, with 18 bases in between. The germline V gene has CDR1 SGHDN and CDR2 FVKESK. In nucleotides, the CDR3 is TGTGCCAGCAGCCAAGGCCCTCTTCATCTAAGGGACACTGAAGCTTTCTTT. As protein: CASSQGPLHLRDTEAFF. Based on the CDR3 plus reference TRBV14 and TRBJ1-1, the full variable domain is EAGVTQFPSHSVIEKGQTVTLRCDPISGHDNLYWYRRVMGKEIKFLLHFVKESKQDESGMPNNRFLAERTGGTYSTLKVQPAELEDSGVYFCASSQGPLHLRDTEAFFGQGTRLTVV.

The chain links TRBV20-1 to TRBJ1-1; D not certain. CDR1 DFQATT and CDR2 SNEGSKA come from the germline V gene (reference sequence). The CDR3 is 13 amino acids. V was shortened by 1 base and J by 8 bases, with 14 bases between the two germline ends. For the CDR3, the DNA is TGCAGTGCTAGAGCCTCCCTCCTGGGAGAAGCTTTCTTT. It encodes CSARASLLGEAFF.

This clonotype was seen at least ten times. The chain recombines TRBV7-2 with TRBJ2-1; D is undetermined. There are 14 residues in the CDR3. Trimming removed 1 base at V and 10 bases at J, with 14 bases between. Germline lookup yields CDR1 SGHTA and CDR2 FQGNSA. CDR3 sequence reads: CASSLGASYPEQFF. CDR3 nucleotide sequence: TGTGCCAGCAGCTTAGGTGCCAGTTACCCCGAGCAGTTCTTC. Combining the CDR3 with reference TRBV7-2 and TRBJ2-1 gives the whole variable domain GAGVSQSPSNKVTEKGKDVELRCDPISGHTALYWYRQSLGQGLEFLIYFQGNSAPDKSGLPSDRFSAERTGGSVSTLTIQRTQQEDSAVYLCASSLGASYPEQFFGPGTRLTVL.

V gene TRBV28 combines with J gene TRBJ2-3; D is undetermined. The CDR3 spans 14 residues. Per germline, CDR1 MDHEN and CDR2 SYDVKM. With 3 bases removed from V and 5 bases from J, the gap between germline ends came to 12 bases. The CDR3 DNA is TGTGCCAGCAGTTTTATGCCGGCTGGAGATACGCAGTATTTT. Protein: CASSFMPAGDTQYF.

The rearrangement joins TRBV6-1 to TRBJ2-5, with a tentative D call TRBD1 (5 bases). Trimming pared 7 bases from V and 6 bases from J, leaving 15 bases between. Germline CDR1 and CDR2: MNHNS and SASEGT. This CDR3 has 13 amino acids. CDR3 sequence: CASIGHPRQTQYF. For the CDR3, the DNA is TGTGCCAGCATCGGACACCCAAGGCAGACCCAGTACTTC.

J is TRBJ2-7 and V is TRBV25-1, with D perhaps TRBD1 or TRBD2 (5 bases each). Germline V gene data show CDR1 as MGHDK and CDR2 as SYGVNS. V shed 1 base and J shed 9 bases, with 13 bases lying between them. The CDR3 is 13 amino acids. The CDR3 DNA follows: TGTGCCAGCAGTGAATGGGGCACCGGAGGGCAGTACTTC. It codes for CASSEWGTGGQYF.

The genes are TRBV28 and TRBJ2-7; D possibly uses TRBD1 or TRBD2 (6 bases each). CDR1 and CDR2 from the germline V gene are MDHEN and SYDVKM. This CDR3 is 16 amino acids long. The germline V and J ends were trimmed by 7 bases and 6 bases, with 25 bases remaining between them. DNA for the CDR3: TGTGCCAGCACCTACCCCAGAGGGGGGAAAGCCCGCGAGCAGTACTTC. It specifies CASTYPRGGKAREQYF.

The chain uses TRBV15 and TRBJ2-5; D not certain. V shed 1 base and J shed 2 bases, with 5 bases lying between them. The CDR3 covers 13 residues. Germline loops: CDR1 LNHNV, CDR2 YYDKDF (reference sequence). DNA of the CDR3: TGTGCCACCAGCAGAGGACGGCAAGAGACCCAGTACTTC. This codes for CATSRGRQETQYF. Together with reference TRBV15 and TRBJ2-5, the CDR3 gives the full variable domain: DAMVIQNPRYQVTQFGKPVTLSCSQTLNHNVMYWYQQKSSQAPKLLFHYYDKDFNNEADTPDNFQSRRPNTSFCFLDIRSPGLGDTAMYLCATSRGRQETQYFGPGTRLLVL.

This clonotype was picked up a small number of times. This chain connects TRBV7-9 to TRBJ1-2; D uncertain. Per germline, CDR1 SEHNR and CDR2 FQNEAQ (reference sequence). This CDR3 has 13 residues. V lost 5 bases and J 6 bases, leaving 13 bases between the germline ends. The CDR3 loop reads CASSRNQADGYTF. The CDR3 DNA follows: TGTGCCAGCAGCCGAAATCAGGCGGATGGCTACACCTTC.

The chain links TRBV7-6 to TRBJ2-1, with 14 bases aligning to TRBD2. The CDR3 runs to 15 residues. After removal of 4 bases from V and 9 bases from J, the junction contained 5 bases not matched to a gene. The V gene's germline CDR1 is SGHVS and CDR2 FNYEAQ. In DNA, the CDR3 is TGTGCCAGCAGCTCGACTAGCGGGAGGGAGGGTGAGCAGTTCTTC. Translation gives CASSSTSGREGEQFF. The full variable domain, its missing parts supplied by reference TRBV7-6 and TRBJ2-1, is GAGVSQSPRYKVTKRGQDVALRCDPISGHVSLYWYRQALGQGPEFLTYFNYEAQQDKSGLPNDRFSAERPEGSISTLTIQRTEQRDSAMYRCASSSTSGREGEQFFGPGTRLTVL.

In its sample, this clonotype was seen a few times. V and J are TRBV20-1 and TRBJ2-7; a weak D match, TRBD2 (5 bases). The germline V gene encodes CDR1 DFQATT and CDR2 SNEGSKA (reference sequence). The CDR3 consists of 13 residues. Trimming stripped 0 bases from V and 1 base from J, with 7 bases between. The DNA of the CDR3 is TGCAGTGCTAGAGATAGCGAGTCCTACGAGCAGTACTTC. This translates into CSARDSESYEQYF.